Below are 8 T cell receptor beta chains sequenced from a single sample in a study of blood T cell repertoires in COVID-19. Libraries were prepared by immunoSEQ multiplex PCR; TCRdb keeps only in-frame clonotypes and omits some of them. The sample contains about half a million clones, roughly nine tenths of which appear only once. Source material: PBMCs or T cells enriched from blood (not recorded which). These receptors came from a woman aged 55-70 years who had recovered from COVID-19.

V gene TRBV24-1 combines with J gene TRBJ2-5; possibly TRBD1 for D (6 bases). Trimming left V 2 bases short and J 4 bases short, with 13 bases between. Germline V lookup: CDR1 KGHDR, CDR2 SFDVKD. This CDR3 has 15 residues. CDR3: CATSDSRGTGETQYF. CDR3 DNA sequence: TGTGCCACCAGTGATTCCAGGGGCACGGGAGAGACCCAGTACTTC.

The V gene is TRBV3-1 (or the pseudogene TRBV3-2), the J gene TRBJ2-2, with D possibly TRBD1 on 5 matching bases. CDR3 length: 18 amino acids. Trimming pared 3 bases from V and 6 bases from J, leaving 23 bases between. CDR1 is LGHDT, CDR2 YNNKEL, per germline (reference sequence). The CDR3 DNA sequence: TGTGCCAGCAGCCAGCCCCCCCGGGTAAGGGGTAACGCCGGGGAGCTGTTTTTT. Amino acid sequence: CASSQPPRVRGNAGELFF.

The rearrangement links TRBV27 to TRBJ2-7; 11 nucleotides align to TRBD1. The V segment lost 4 bases and the J segment 6 bases; nucleotides outside the gene matches: 8. CDR1 MNHEY and CDR2 SMNVEV come from the germline V gene (reference sequence). The CDR3 consists of 15 residues. Written as DNA, the CDR3 is TGTGCCAGCAGTTCCCCGGACAGGGGGCGCGGCGAGCAGTACTTC. Residues: CASSSPDRGRGEQYF.

This clone was seen only once. The chain combines TRBV2 with TRBJ1-1; D perhaps matches TRBD1 (5 bases). From germline, CDR1 is SNHLY and CDR2 FYNNEI. There are 14 residues in the CDR3. Trimming took off 7 bases at V and 7 bases at J, with 19 bases between the two ends. The CDR3 DNA reads TGTGCCAGCAATCCCCGGGGGTCCCGACGTGAAGCTTTCTTT. This codes for CASNPRGSRREAFF.

This chain links TRBV25-1 with TRBJ2-1; TRBD1 might be the D (6 bases). The CDR3 totals 14 residues. The ends were cut back, 6 bases at V and 5 bases at J, with 14 bases in the middle. Germline values: CDR1 MGHDK, CDR2 SYGVNS. The CDR3 loop reads CASSPGWGHNEQFF. Written as DNA, the CDR3 is TGTGCCAGCAGCCCAGGGTGGGGGCACAATGAGCAGTTCTTC.

The chain recombines TRBV4-2 with TRBJ1-3; the match to TRBD1 covers 10 bases. The length of the CDR3 is 16 residues. V dropped 0 bases and J dropped 6; count of bases not matched to a gene: 5. The germline gives CDR1 LGHNA, CDR2 YNFKEQ. In DNA form, the CDR3 reads TGTGCCAGCAGCCAAGATCGTGGGACAGGGGTAAACACCATATATTTT. Translated, it gives CASSQDRGTGVNTIYF.

The chain links TRBV13 to TRBJ1-2; 10 nucleotides align to TRBD1. V lost 8 bases, J lost 5 bases, and 8 bases stayed unmatched. CDR1 is PRHDT, CDR2 FYEKMQ, per germline (reference sequence). The CDR3 consists of 14 residues. The CDR3 loop reads CASLGQGIGYGYTF. The DNA of the CDR3 is TGTGCCAGCCTGGGACAGGGGATTGGTTATGGCTACACCTTC. Based on the CDR3 plus reference TRBV13 and TRBJ1-2, the full variable domain is AAGVIQSPRHLIKEKRETATLKCYPIPRHDTVYWYQQGPGQDPQFLISFYEKMQSDKGSIPDRFSAQQFSDYHSELNMSSLELGDSALYFCASLGQGIGYGYTFGSGTRLTVV.

The chain uses TRBV5-6 and TRBJ2-7; 9 bases match TRBD1. CDR3 length: 13 amino acids. Germline V gives CDR1 SGHDT, CDR2 YYEEEE. V was pared by 3 bases and J by 7 bases, with 5 bases of the junction left unmatched. The CDR3 nucleotides are TGTGCCAGCAGCTGGACAGGGGTGGGAGAGCAGTACGTC. The encoded protein is CASSWTGVGEQYV.